This T cell receptor (beta chain) appears in the sequencing data of a study of neoadjuvant nivolumab and ipilimumab in lung cancer. This CDR3 is 14 amino acids long. V was pared by 5 bases and J by 5 bases, with 15 bases between. CDR1 SGHDN and CDR2 FVKESK come from the germline V gene. Produced via immunoSEQ multiplex PCR; TCRdb's table is partial and in-frame only. The top ten hold approximately 5% of the sample, which has roughly 30,000 clones, less than 95% seen once. This rearrangement joins TRBV14 to TRBJ1-1; D unclear. The sequencing here drew on peripheral blood, taken after neoadjuvant nivolumab, alone or with ipilimumab, at or shortly before surgery. The receptor was derived from an adult with non-small cell lung cancer. CDR3: CASSKEVGGTEAFF. In DNA, the CDR3 is TGTGCCAGCAGCAAGGAGGTAGGAGGGACTGAAGCTTTCTTT.